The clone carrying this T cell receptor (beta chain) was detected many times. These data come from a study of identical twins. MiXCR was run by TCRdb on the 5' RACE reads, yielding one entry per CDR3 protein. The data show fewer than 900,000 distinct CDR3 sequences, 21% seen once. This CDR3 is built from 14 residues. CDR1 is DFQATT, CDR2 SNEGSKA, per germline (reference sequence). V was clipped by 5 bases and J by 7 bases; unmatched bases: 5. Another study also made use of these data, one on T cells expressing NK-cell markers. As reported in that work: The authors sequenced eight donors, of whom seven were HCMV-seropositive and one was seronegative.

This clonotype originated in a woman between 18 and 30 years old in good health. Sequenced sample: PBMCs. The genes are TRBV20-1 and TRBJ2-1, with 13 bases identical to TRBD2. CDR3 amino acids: CSASGTSGMNEQFF. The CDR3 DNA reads TGCAGTGCTTCCGGGACTAGCGGGATGAATGAGCAGTTCTTC.